The 10 T cell receptor beta chains below were found in one sample sequenced in a study of graft-versus-host responses after intestinal transplantation. Their antigens are not known. Sequenced by immunoSEQ multiplex PCR; TCRdb stores in-frame clones only, minus some. The profile covers roughly 110,000 clones, with roughly 92% appearing a single time and roughly 0.24% taken by the ten largest. Source: unstimulated CD4+ T cells sorted from spleen or lymph node cells, taken before transplant. Every receptor here comes from a human donor who was the organ donor for an intestinal transplant.

This clone was seen a few times. This chain links TRBV7-8 with TRBJ2-6; D perhaps matches TRBD2 (6 bases). From germline, CDR1 is SGHVS and CDR2 FQNEAQ. V was cut by 5 bases and J by 11 bases, with 13 bases left in between. The CDR3 is 13 residues long. CDR3 DNA sequence: TGTGCCAGCAGCCTCCGGGACTTTCACGTCCTGACTTTC. As protein: CASSLRDFHVLTF. The variable domain in full, with the rest retrieved from reference TRBV7-8 and TRBJ2-6, is GAGVSQSPRYKVAKRGQDVALRCDPISGHVSLFWYQQALGQGPEFLTYFQNEAQLDKSGLPSDRFFAERPEGSVSTLKIQRTQQEDSAVYLCASSLRDFHVLTFGAGSRLTVL.

The rearrangement joins TRBV18 to TRBJ1-1; D may be TRBD1 (6 bases). The V end was cut by 0 bases, the J end by 10 bases, with 18 bases between. Germline CDR1 and CDR2: KGHSH and LQKENI. The CDR3 is made up of 15 amino acids. Here the CDR3 reads CASSPPGPGEAVAFF. The CDR3 DNA is TGTGCCAGCTCACCACCCGGTCCAGGGGAGGCCGTAGCTTTCTTT.

This clone was counted once. This chain joins TRBV4-1 and TRBJ2-3, with D possibly TRBD2 on 5 matching bases. The CDR3 is made up of 16 amino acids. Germline assignment: CDR1 MGHRA and CDR2 YSYEKL. V was shortened by 1 base and J by 2 bases, with 13 bases between the two germline ends. CDR3 residues: CASSQVLLANTDTQYF. CDR3 nucleotide sequence: TGCGCCAGCAGCCAAGTGTTGTTAGCGAACACAGATACGCAGTATTTT.

The chain recombines TRBV6-1 with TRBJ2-7; 7 nucleotides agree with TRBD1. The germline V gene encodes CDR1 MNHNS and CDR2 SASEGT. CDR3 length equals 15 residues. V gave up 3 bases and J gave up 4 bases; unmatched junction bases: 9. In DNA form, the CDR3 reads TGTGCCAGCAGTGAGGGGACAGCCTTAGGATACGAGCAGTACTTC. Translation gives CASSEGTALGYEQYF.

This clone was counted a single time. The rearrangement uses TRBV28 and TRBJ1-1; 7 nucleotides align to TRBD1. Germline V gives CDR1 MDHEN, CDR2 SYDVKM. Germline trimming cut 3 bases from V and 3 bases from J; bases unmatched to any gene: 7. The CDR3 length is 15 residues. The CDR3 protein is CASSLSGQRDTEAFF. The CDR3 DNA reads TGTGCCAGCAGTTTGTCGGGACAGAGGGACACTGAAGCTTTCTTT.

This chain links TRBV2 with TRBJ2-3; unclear D gene. The CDR3 has 16 residues. V gave up 1 base and J gave up 0 bases, with 11 bases separating them. CDR1 and CDR2 from the germline V gene are SNHLY and FYNNEI. DNA for the CDR3: TGTGCCAGCAGTGAAGGGTTTTCTTCTAGCACAGATACGCAGTATTTT. Its translation is CASSEGFSSSTDTQYF.

The chain combines TRBV5-4 with TRBJ2-3; TRBD2 matches at 13 bases. The trim removed 4 bases at V and 4 bases at J, leaving 6 bases unmatched. This CDR3 is 16 amino acids long. CDR1 SGHNT and CDR2 YYREEE come from the germline V gene (reference sequence). In DNA form, the CDR3 reads TGTGCCAGCAGCCAAGGACTAGCGGGAGTCTCAGATACGCAGTATTTT. This gives the protein CASSQGLAGVSDTQYF.

CDR3 nucleotides: TGTGCCAGCAGCCTCGGCCGCTCTGGAAACACCATATATTTT. This codes for CASSLGRSGNTIYF. The chain uses TRBV7-8 and TRBJ1-3; no clear D gene. The CDR3 has 14 residues. Trimming left V 5 bases short and J 0 bases short, with 8 bases between. Germline CDR1 SGHVS, CDR2 FQNEAQ. Combining the CDR3 with reference TRBV7-8 and TRBJ1-3 gives the whole variable domain GAGVSQSPRYKVAKRGQDVALRCDPISGHVSLFWYQQALGQGPEFLTYFQNEAQLDKSGLPSDRFFAERPEGSVSTLKIQRTQQEDSAVYLCASSLGRSGNTIYFGEGSWLTVV.

This sequence joins TRBV6-1 and TRBJ2-7; the match to TRBD2 covers 7 bases. Germline CDR1 MNHNS, CDR2 SASEGT. The J segment lost 2 bases and the V segment lost 5 bases, leaving 0 bases of the junction unmatched. CDR3 length: 12 amino acids. This CDR3 is CASSRGAYEQYF. CDR3 nucleotides: TGTGCCAGCAGTCGGGGGGCCTACGAGCAGTACTTC.

The rearrangement uses TRBV6-1 and TRBJ1-3; D gene ambiguous. The CDR3 length is 16 residues. The V and J ends lost 2 bases and 0 bases respectively, with 11 bases between them. Germline V CDR1 and CDR2: MNHNS, SASEGT. CDR3 sequence reads: CASSERGLFSGNTIYF. The DNA for the CDR3 is TGTGCCAGCAGTGAACGAGGGCTTTTCTCTGGAAACACCATATATTTT.